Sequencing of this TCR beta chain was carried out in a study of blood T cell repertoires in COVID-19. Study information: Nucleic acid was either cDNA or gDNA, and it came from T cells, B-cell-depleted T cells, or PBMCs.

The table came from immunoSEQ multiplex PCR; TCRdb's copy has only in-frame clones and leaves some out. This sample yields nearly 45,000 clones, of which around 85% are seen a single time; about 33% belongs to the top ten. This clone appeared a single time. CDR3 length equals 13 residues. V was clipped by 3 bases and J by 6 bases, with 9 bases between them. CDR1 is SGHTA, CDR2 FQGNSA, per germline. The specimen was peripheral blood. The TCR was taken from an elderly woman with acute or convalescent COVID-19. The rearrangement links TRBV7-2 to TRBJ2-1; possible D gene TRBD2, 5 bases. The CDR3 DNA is TGTGCCAGCAGCTTTTCACTAGTCAATGAGCAGTTCTTC. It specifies CASSFSLVNEQFF.